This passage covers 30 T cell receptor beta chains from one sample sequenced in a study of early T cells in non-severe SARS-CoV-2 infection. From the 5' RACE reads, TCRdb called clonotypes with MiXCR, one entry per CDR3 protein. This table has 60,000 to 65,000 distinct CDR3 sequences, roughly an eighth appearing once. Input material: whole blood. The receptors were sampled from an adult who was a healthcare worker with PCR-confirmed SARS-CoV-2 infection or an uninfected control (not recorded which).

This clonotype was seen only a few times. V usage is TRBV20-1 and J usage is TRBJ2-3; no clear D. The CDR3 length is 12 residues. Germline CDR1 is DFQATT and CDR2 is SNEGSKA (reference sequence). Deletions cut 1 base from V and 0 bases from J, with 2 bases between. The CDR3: CSARGSTDTQYF. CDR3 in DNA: TGCAGTGCTAGAGGGAGCACAGATACGCAGTATTTT.

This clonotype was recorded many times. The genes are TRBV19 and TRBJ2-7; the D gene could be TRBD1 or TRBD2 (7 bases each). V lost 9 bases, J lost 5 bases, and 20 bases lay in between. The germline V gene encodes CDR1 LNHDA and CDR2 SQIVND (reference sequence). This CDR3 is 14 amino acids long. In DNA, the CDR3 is TGTGCCAGCGCCCCTCAGGGAGGGGGCCACGAGCAGTACTTC. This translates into CASAPQGGGHEQYF.

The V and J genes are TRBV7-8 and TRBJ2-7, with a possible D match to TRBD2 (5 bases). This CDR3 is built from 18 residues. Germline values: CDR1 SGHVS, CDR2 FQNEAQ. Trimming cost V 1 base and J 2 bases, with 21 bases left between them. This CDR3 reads CASSLVVVGMTNAYEQYF. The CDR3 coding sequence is TGTGCCAGCAGCTTAGTCGTCGTCGGGATGACTAACGCCTACGAGCAGTACTTC.

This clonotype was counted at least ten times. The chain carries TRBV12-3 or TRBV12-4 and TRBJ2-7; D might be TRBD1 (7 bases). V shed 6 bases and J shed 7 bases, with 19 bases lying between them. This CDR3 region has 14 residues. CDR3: CASRETGRGGEQYF. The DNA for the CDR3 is TGTGCCAGCAGAGAGACAGGGAGAGGAGGGGAGCAGTACTTC.

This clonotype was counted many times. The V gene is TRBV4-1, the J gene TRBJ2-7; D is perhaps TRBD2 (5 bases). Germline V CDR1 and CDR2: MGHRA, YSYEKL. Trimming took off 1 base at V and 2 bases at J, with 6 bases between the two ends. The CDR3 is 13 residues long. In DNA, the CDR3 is TGCGCCAGCAGCCAAGCGGGAACCTACGAGCAGTACTTC. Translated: CASSQAGTYEQYF.

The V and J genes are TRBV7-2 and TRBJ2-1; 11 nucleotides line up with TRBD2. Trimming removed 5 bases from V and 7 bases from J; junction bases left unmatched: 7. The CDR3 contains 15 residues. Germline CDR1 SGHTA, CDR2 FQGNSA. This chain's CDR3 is CASSGVAGGPNEQFF. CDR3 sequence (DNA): TGTGCCAGCAGCGGTGTAGCGGGAGGGCCGAATGAGCAGTTCTTC. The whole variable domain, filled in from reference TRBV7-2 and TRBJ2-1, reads GAGVSQSPSNKVTEKGKDVELRCDPISGHTALYWYRQSLGQGLEFLIYFQGNSAPDKSGLPSDRFSAERTGGSVSTLTIQRTQQEDSAVYLCASSGVAGGPNEQFFGPGTRLTVL.

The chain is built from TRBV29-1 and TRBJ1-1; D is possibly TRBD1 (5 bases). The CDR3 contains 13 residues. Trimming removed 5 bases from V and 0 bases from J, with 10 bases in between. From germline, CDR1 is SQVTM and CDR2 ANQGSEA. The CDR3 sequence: CSVRGVLNTEAFF. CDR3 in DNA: TGCAGCGTTCGGGGGGTTCTGAACACTGAAGCTTTCTTT.

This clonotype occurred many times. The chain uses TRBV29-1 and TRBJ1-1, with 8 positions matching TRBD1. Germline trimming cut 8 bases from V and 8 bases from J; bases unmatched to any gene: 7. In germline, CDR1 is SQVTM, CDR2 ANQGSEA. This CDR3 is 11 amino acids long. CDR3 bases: TGCAGCTCGTACAGGGGGGGGGAAGCTTTCTTT. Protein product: CSSYRGGEAFF.

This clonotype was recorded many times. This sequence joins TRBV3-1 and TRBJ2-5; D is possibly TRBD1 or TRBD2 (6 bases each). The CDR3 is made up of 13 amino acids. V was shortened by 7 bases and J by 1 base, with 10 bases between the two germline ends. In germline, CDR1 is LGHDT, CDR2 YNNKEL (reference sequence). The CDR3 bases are TGTGCCAGCACCCGGGGGCCCCAAGAGACCCAGTACTTC. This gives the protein CASTRGPQETQYF.

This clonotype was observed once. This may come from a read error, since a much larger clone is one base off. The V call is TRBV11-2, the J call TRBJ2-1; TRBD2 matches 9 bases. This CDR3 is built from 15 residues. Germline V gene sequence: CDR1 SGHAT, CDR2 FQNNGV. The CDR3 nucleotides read TGTGACAGCAGCGCTTCTAGCGGGGACTACAATGAGCAGTTCTTC. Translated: CDSSASSGDYNEQFF.

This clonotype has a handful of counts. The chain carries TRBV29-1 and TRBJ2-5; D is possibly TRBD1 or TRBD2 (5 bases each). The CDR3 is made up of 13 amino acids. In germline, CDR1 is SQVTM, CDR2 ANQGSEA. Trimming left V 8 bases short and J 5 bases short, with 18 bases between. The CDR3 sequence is CSTEGISGETQYF. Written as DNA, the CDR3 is TGCAGCACTGAGGGGATATCGGGCGAGACCCAGTACTTC.

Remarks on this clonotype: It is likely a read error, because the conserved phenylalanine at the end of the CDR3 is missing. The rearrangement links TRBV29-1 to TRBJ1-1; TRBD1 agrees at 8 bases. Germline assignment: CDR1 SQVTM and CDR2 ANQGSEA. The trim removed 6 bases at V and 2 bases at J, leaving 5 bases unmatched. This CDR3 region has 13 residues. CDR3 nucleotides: TGCAGCGTAGCGACAGGGGTCAACACTGAAGCTTTCATT. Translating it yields CSVATGVNTEAFI.

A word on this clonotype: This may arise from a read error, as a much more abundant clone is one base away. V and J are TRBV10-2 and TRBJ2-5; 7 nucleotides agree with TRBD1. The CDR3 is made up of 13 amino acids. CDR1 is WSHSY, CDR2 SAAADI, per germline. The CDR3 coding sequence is TGCGCCAGCATGAGGGGGCACGGGGAGACCCAGAACTTC. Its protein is CASMRGHGETQNF.

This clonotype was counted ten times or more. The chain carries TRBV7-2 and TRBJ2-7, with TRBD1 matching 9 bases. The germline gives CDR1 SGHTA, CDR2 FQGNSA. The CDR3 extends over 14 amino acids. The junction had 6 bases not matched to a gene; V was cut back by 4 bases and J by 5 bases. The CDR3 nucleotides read TGTGCCAGCAGCTCAGGGACAGGGATCAACGAGCAGTACTTC. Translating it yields CASSSGTGINEQYF.

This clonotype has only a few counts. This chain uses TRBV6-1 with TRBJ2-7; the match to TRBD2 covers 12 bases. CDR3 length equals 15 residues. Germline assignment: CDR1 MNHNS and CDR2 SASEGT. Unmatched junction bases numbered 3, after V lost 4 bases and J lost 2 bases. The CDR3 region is CASSAGLAGPYEQYF. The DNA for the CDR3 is TGTGCCAGCAGTGCCGGACTAGCGGGACCCTACGAGCAGTACTTC.

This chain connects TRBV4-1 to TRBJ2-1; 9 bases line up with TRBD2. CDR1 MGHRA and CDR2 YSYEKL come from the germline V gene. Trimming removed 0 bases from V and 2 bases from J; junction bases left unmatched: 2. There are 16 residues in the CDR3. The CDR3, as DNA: TGCGCCAGCAGCCAAGAGACTAGCGGTACCTACAATGAGCAGTTCTTC. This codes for CASSQETSGTYNEQFF.

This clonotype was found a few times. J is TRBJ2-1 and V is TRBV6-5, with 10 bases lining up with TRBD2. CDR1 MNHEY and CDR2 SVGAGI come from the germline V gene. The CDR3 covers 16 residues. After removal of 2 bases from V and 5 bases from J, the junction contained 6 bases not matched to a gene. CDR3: CASSYGAGGPHNEQFF. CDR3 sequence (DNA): TGTGCCAGCAGTTACGGAGCGGGGGGGCCCCACAATGAGCAGTTCTTC.

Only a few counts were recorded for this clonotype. In nucleotides, the CDR3 is TGCAGTGCTGGGGCTCAGGGTTTACCTGAAGCTTTCTTT. It yields the protein CSAGAQGLPEAFF. This rearrangement joins TRBV20-1 to TRBJ1-1; D is perhaps TRBD1 (5 bases). Germline assignment: CDR1 DFQATT and CDR2 SNEGSKA (reference sequence). The CDR3 runs 13 residues. Trimming pared 5 bases from V and 6 bases from J, leaving 16 bases between.

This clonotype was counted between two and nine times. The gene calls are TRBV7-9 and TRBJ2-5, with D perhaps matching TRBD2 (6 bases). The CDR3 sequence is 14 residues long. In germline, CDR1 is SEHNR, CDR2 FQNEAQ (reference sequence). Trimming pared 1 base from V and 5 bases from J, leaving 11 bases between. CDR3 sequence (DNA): TGTGCCAGCAGCTTAGTGCGGGATGGGGAGACCCAGTACTTC. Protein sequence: CASSLVRDGETQYF.

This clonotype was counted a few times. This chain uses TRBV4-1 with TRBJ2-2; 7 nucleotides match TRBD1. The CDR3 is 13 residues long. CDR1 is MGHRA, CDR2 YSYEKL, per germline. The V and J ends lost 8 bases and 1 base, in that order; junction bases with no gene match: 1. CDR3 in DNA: TGCGCCAGCCGGACAGGGAACACCGGGGAGCTGTTTTTT. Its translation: CASRTGNTGELFF.

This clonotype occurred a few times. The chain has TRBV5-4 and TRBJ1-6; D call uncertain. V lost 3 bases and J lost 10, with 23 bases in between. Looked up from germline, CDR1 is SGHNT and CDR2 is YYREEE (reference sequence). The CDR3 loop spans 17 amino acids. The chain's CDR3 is CASSYFTGATLVSPLHF. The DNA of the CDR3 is TGTGCCAGCAGCTACTTTACGGGTGCCACACTCGTCTCACCCCTCCACTTT.

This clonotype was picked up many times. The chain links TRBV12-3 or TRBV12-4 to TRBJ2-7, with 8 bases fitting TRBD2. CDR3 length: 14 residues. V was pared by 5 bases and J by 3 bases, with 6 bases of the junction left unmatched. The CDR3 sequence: CASSLGGTSYEQYF. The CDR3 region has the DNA TGTGCCAGCAGTCTGGGGGGGACTAGCTACGAGCAGTACTTC.

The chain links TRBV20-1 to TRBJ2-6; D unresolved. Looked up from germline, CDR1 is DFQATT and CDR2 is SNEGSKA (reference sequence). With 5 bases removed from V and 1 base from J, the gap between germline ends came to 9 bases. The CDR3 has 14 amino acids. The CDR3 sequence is CSAGVGSGANVLTF. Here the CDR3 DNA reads TGCAGTGCTGGCGTCGGGTCTGGGGCCAACGTCCTGACTTTC.

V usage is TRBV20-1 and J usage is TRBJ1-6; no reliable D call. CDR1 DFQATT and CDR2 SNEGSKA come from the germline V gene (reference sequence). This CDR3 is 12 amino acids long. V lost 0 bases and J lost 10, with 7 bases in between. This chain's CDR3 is CSARDRLSPLHF. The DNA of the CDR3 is TGCAGTGCTAGAGACAGGCTATCACCCCTCCACTTT.

The CDR3 bases are TGTGCCAGCAGCTTAGGAGGGCTTAGGGAGCAGTACTTC. This gives the protein CASSLGGLREQYF. V is TRBV7-6 and J is TRBJ2-7; D may be TRBD2 (5 bases). The CDR3 length is 13 residues. Germline assignment: CDR1 SGHVS and CDR2 FNYEAQ. The V gene lost 1 base and the J gene lost 7 bases, with 11 bases spanning the gap.

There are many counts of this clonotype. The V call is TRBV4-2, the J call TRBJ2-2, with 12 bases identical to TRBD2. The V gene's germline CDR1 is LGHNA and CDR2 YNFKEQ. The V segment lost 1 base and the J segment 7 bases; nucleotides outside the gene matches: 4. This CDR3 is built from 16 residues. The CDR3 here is CASSQGTSGTGGELFF. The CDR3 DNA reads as TGTGCCAGCAGCCAAGGGACTAGCGGGACGGGCGGGGAGCTGTTTTTT.

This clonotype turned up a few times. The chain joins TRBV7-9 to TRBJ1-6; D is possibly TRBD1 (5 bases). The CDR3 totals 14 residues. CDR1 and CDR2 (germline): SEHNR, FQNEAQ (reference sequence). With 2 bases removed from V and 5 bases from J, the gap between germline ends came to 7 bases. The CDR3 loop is CASSLIQDNSPLHF. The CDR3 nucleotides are TGTGCCAGCAGCTTAATACAGGATAATTCACCCCTCCACTTT.

Here the CDR3 reads CASGLAGAEETQYF. The CDR3 coding sequence is TGTGCCAGCGGACTAGCGGGGGCAGAAGAGACCCAGTACTTC. This chain links TRBV3-1 with TRBJ2-5, with 13 bases that match TRBD2. V dropped 8 bases and J dropped 3; count of bases not matched to a gene: 3. In germline, CDR1 is LGHDT, CDR2 YNNKEL (reference sequence). CDR3 length: 14 amino acids.

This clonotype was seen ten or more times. The CDR3 region has the DNA TGTGCCAGCAGCCCCCGGGGGAGTGTCCAAGAGACCCAGTACTTC. Amino acid sequence: CASSPRGSVQETQYF. The gene calls are TRBV11-2 and TRBJ2-5, with D possibly TRBD2 on 6 matching bases. The CDR3 contains 15 residues. The germline CDR1 and CDR2 sequences are SGHAT and FQNNGV. V lost 5 bases and J lost 1, with 14 bases in between.

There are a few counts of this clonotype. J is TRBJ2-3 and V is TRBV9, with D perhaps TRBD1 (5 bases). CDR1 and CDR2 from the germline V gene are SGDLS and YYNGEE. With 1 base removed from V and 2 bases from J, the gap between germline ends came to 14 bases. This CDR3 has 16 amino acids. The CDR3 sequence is CASSVSVGATTDTQYF. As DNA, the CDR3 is TGTGCCAGCAGCGTATCCGTAGGGGCCACCACAGATACGCAGTATTTT. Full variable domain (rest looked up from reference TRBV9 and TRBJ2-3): DSGVTQTPKHLITATGQRVTLRCSPRSGDLSVYWYQQSLDQGLQFLIQYYNGEERAKGNILERFSAQQFPDLHSELNLSSLELGDSALYFCASSVSVGATTDTQYFGPGTRLTVL.